This TCR beta chain is from a study of blood T cells in healthy people across ages. Through a sample-barcoded 5' primer and a J-beta primer mix, a second PCR was run for roughly 7 to 11 cycles. A single record per CDR3 protein comes from TCRdb applying MiXCR to the 5' RACE reads. The table includes hundreds of thousands of distinct CDR3 sequences, nearly 60% detected once. The V end lost 5 bases, the J end lost 10 bases, and 12 bases lay between the germline ends. The CDR3 is 12 amino acids. CDR1 is SGHAT and CDR2 is FQNNGV in the germline V gene. The sequence came from a man between 25 and 39 years old in good health. This chain joins TRBV11-2 and TRBJ2-1; D remains unclear. Sequenced: blood. DNA of the CDR3: TGTGCCAGCAGCCCAGCTCGGGTGGAGCAGTTCTTC. The encoded protein is CASSPARVEQFF. Using reference TRBV11-2 and TRBJ2-1 for the parts outside the CDR3, the full variable domain is EAGVAQSPRYKIIEKRQSVAFWCNPISGHATLYWYQQILGQGPKLLIQFQNNGVVDDSQLPKDRFSAERLKGVDSTLKIQPAKLEDSAVYLCASSPARVEQFFGPGTRLTVL.